These 9 T cell receptor beta chains originate from one sample sequenced in a study of blood T cell repertoires in COVID-19. Profiling relied on immunoSEQ multiplex PCR, and the TCRdb table lists in-frame clones only, not all of them. The table records some 200,000 clones, about 81% of them present only once. Sequenced sample: PBMCs or T cells enriched from blood (not recorded which). These TCRs come from a middle-aged man who had recovered from COVID-19.

This clone was detected only once. This rearrangement joins TRBV30 to TRBJ2-1, with TRBD1 matching over 9 bases. V gave up 1 base and J gave up 12 bases; unmatched junction bases: 7. The CDR3 is 13 amino acids. Germline V gives CDR1 GTSNPN, CDR2 SVGIG (reference sequence). In DNA form, the CDR3 reads TGTGCCTGGAGTGCCCCCTCGACAGGGGGGCAGTTCTTC. Protein product: CAWSAPSTGGQFF.

The CDR3 sequence is CASRHDRGLADTQYF. CDR3 sequence (DNA): TGTGCCAGCAGGCACGACAGGGGGCTTGCAGATACGCAGTATTTT. The chain uses TRBV25-1 and TRBJ2-3, with 10 bases lining up with TRBD1. Looked up from germline, CDR1 is MGHDK and CDR2 is SYGVNS. The CDR3 length is 15 residues. V shed 6 bases, J shed 4 bases, and the junction held 7 bases outside the gene matches.

The rearrangement joins TRBV19 to TRBJ2-1, with 9 positions matching TRBD2. Germline V CDR1 and CDR2: LNHDA, SQIVND (reference sequence). V shed 2 bases, J shed 4 bases, and the junction held 6 bases outside the gene matches. There are 16 residues in the CDR3. CDR3 nucleotide sequence: TGTGCCAGTAGTATAATAGCGGGAGACTGGTACAATGAGCAGTTCTTC. The encoded protein is CASSIIAGDWYNEQFF.

This rearrangement joins TRBV19 to TRBJ1-1; D possibly corresponds to TRBD1 (5 bases). Germline loops: CDR1 LNHDA, CDR2 SQIVND (reference sequence). This CDR3 is 14 amino acids long. V dropped 6 bases and J dropped 6 bases, with 17 bases sitting between them. CDR3: CASSPSRTTAEAFF. The CDR3 coding sequence is TGTGCCAGTAGCCCATCTCGGACAACCGCTGAAGCTTTCTTT.

The chain recombines TRBV5-5 with TRBJ2-3, with 12 nucleotides matching TRBD1. V shed 4 bases and J 6 bases; nucleotides not matched to a gene: 9. CDR3 size: 16 residues. Germline V gene lookup returns CDR1 SGHKS and CDR2 YYEKEE (reference sequence). CDR3 sequence (DNA): TGTGCCAGCAGCGAAGGGACAGGGGGCCGATCCGATACGCAGTATTTT. Protein product: CASSEGTGGRSDTQYF.

The gene calls are TRBV5-1 and TRBJ2-7; a possible D gene is TRBD2 (6 bases). The V and J ends lost 2 bases and 3 bases respectively, with 15 bases between them. This CDR3 is built from 15 residues. The germline CDR1 and CDR2 sequences are SGHRS and YFSETQ. The CDR3 sequence is CASSLIAVGNYEQYF. CDR3 nucleotide sequence: TGCGCCAGCAGCTTAATAGCGGTTGGGAACTACGAGCAGTACTTC.

The chain has TRBV11-2 and TRBJ2-2, with D perhaps matching TRBD2 (5 bases). Germline lookup yields CDR1 SGHAT and CDR2 FQNNGV. Trimming removed 1 base from V and 6 bases from J, with 6 bases in between. The CDR3 has 13 residues. The CDR3 region has the DNA TGTGCCAGCAGCTTAGTCGGGGCCGGGGAGCTGTTTTTT. This codes for CASSLVGAGELFF.

This sequence joins TRBV7-3 and TRBJ2-3, with D possibly TRBD1 on 6 matching bases. The CDR3 sequence is 14 residues long. Trimming took 6 bases from V and 5 from J, leaving 15 bases between them. In germline, CDR1 is SGHTA, CDR2 FQGTGA. The CDR3 bases are TGTGCCAGCAGTTTTCAGGGGACCGGAGATACGCAGTATTTT. It translates to CASSFQGTGDTQYF.

CDR3: CASTASGGNTIYF. The CDR3, as DNA: TGTGCCAGTACCGCCTCAGGAGGAAACACCATATATTTT. The chain has TRBV19 and TRBJ1-3; D is unclear. The germline V and J ends were trimmed by 7 bases and 4 bases, with 11 bases remaining between them. Germline V gene lookup returns CDR1 LNHDA and CDR2 SQIVND (reference sequence). This CDR3 spans 13 amino acids.